Listed here is a single T cell receptor (beta chain). No antigen is known for it. This record comes from a study of beta chain features in type 1 diabetes. The CDR3 is 13 residues long. Germline V gives CDR1 SGHNT, CDR2 YYREEE (reference sequence). V was clipped by 0 bases and J by 5 bases, with 8 bases between them. The authors sorted CD4+ naive, central memory, regulatory and stem cell-like memory cells via CD45RO/CCR7/CD25/CD127/CD95/CD27. Points from the study as a whole: When VDJ junctions were examined, type 1 diabetes patients showed fewer insertions and more deletions. Cells carrying high TCR expression could end up over-represented when cDNA is sequenced.

The isolated RNA, all of it, was reverse transcribed, so expressed TCRB transcripts were what got sequenced. Measured with immunoSEQ multiplex PCR; TCRdb has only the in-frame clones, and not every one. In the table there are about 320,000 clones, 12% to 15% of which are singletons. The source is a man aged 25-45 years in good health. The sequenced sample was central memory CD4+ T cells from blood. The chain couples TRBV5-4 to TRBJ1-1; D uncertain. CDR3: CASSLDRVTEAFF. The CDR3 DNA sequence: TGTGCCAGCAGCTTGGACCGGGTAACTGAAGCTTTCTTT.